This T cell receptor beta chain is drawn from a study of Ad26.COV2.S vaccination and SARS-CoV-2 variants. CDR1 and CDR2 (germline): LGHNA, YSLEER. This CDR3 contains 16 residues. V lost 1 base to trimming and J lost 5 bases; unmatched junction nucleotides: 8. Noted treatment: some 20 received Ad26.COV2.S at low or high dose, single or two shots; 5 received placebo; per-sample allocation not given. The samples date from day 63 after the first vaccine or placebo injection. Using immunoSEQ multiplex PCR, the repertoire was profiled, and TCRdb retains in-frame clones only, with some absent. Counted here are approximately 410,000 clones, 92% occurring once; the ten biggest clones make up roughly 1.7%.

The source was peripheral blood, collected in a trial of Ad26.COV2.S vaccine versus placebo. The rearrangement joins TRBV4-3 to TRBJ2-1; 7 positions agree with TRBD2. The receptor comes from a person between 18 and 65 years old who received the Ad26.COV2.S COVID-19 vaccine or a placebo. The CDR3 is CASSQAGGLRHNEQFF. The CDR3 DNA sequence: TGCGCCAGCAGCCAAGCGGGGGGTCTCAGGCACAATGAGCAGTTCTTC.